Following are 15 T cell receptor beta chains from one sample sequenced in a study of T cells after yellow fever vaccination (dated by TCRdb to between 2018 and 2020). The treatment or condition label here, explained by the study, means: live attenuated yellow fever vaccine strain. The library was obtained by 5' RACE. Data came from an Illumina HiSeq 2500. In TCRdb, the public reads were trimmed at Q25 with fastp and aligned with MiXCR, with productive beta chains retained. Rows are unified per CDR3 protein, each entry keeping the most common DNA and genes. This sample holds some 320,000 distinct CDR3 sequences; roughly 9.4% were observed only once. Jointly, the top ten make up more than 15% of the sample. The material sequenced was PBMCs, taken on the day of the first yellow fever vaccination. The receptor source for this set is a man aged 18 to 30 who received the YFV17D yellow fever vaccine.

In its sample, this clonotype was seen a few times. The rearrangement joins TRBV9 to TRBJ1-1; tentatively, D is TRBD1 (5 bases). The CDR3 is 13 amino acids. Trimming stripped 0 bases from V and 5 bases from J, with 8 bases between. Germline V gene data show CDR1 as SGDLS and CDR2 as YYNGEE. CDR3 DNA: TGTGCCAGCAGCGTAGGTCCAGGGACTGAAGCTTTCTTT. Residues: CASSVGPGTEAFF.

This clonotype has only a few counts. A much larger clone lies one base from this, so it may be a read error. This chain's CDR3 is CASSQASGGADTQYF. For the CDR3, the DNA is TGTGCCAGCAGCCAAGCTAGCGGGGGGGCAGATACGCAGTATTTT. J is TRBJ2-3 and V is TRBV3-1; 12 bases are shared with TRBD2. Germline CDR1 reads LGHDT; CDR2 reads YNNKEL (reference sequence). This CDR3 has 15 amino acids. V was pared by 1 base and J by 4 bases, with 0 bases of the junction left unmatched.

This clonotype turned up a few times. The V gene is TRBV7-8, the J gene TRBJ1-5; possible D gene TRBD1, 5 bases. Germline V gene lookup returns CDR1 SGHVS and CDR2 FQNEAQ. The CDR3 sequence is 20 residues long. The ends were cut back, 7 bases at V and 6 bases at J, with 34 bases in the middle. CDR3 DNA: TGTGCCAGCACCTCCCAGGATCTAGGGGCGTCGTCGGCGGATAGTCAGCCCCAGCATTTT. Protein product: CASTSQDLGASSADSQPQHF.

This clonotype was seen a handful of times. DNA of the CDR3: TGTGCCAGCAGCGGGGGGGCAGTATCCGGGGAGCTGTTTTTT. It translates to CASSGGAVSGELFF. The chain recombines TRBV9 with TRBJ2-2, with D perhaps being TRBD1 or TRBD2 (6 bases each). Germline values: CDR1 SGDLS, CDR2 YYNGEE. The CDR3 runs 14 residues. With 3 bases removed from V and 6 bases from J, the gap between germline ends came to 12 bases.

This clonotype appeared a few times. The chain is built from TRBV6-2 or TRBV6-3 and TRBJ2-1; 8 nucleotides match TRBD2. The germline CDR1 and CDR2 sequences are MNHEY and SVGEGT. J lost 10 bases, V lost 2 bases, and 7 bases had no gene match. The CDR3 covers 14 residues. CDR3 bases: TGTGCCAGCAGTTACCCGGGGGGGCCGCGGGAGCAGTTCTTC. This encodes CASSYPGGPREQFF.

This clonotype was seen more than once but under ten times. The CDR3, as DNA: TGCGCCAGCAGTGAATTAGGGGGAAATAGCTACAATGAGCAGTTCTTC. Its translation is CASSELGGNSYNEQFF. The chain is built from TRBV10-1 and TRBJ2-1, with D possibly matching TRBD1 (6 bases). The germline gives CDR1 WNHNN, CDR2 SYGVQD (reference sequence). V was shortened by 3 bases and J by 3 bases, with 15 bases between the two germline ends. The CDR3 is made up of 16 amino acids.

This clonotype was detected only a few times. V gene TRBV20-1 combines with J gene TRBJ2-3; D is undetermined. This CDR3 has 12 amino acids. Germline CDR1 DFQATT, CDR2 SNEGSKA (reference sequence). V lost 6 bases, J lost 6 bases, and 13 bases lay in between. In nucleotides, the CDR3 is TGCAGTGCCGACCCCCGGTTCGATACGCAGTATTTT. Translating it yields CSADPRFDTQYF.

This chain connects TRBV11-1 to TRBJ2-5; tentative D call: TRBD2 (7 bases). The CDR3 sequence is 14 residues long. Trimming took off 3 bases at V and 5 bases at J, with 13 bases between the two ends. In germline, CDR1 is SGHAT, CDR2 FQDESV (reference sequence). The CDR3 nucleotides read TGTGCCAGCAGCTTTCCCCGCGGGGGCGAGACCCAGTACTTC. Protein sequence: CASSFPRGGETQYF.

V and J are TRBV4-3 and TRBJ1-3; no clear D gene. The CDR3 spans 14 residues. The germline V gene has CDR1 LGHNA and CDR2 YSLEER. Trimming took off 1 base at V and 2 bases at J, with 6 bases between the two ends. CDR3 amino acids: CASSQGRAGNTIYF. As DNA, the CDR3 is TGCGCCAGCAGCCAAGGGAGAGCTGGAAACACCATATATTTT.

The chain uses TRBV7-9 and TRBJ2-1, with 9 bases fitting TRBD1. The CDR3 runs 15 residues. Germline trimming cut 5 bases from V and 7 bases from J; bases unmatched to any gene: 9. CDR1 and CDR2 (germline): SEHNR, FQNEAQ (reference sequence). The CDR3 region is CASSHGQGFLNEQFF. In nucleotides, the CDR3 is TGTGCCAGCAGCCACGGACAGGGGTTTTTGAATGAGCAGTTCTTC.

There are many counts of this clonotype. This chain uses TRBV20-1 with TRBJ2-1; D remains unclear. Germline CDR1 and CDR2: DFQATT and SNEGSKA (reference sequence). CDR3 length: 13 amino acids. V lost 5 bases, J lost 5 bases, and 13 bases lay in between. CDR3: CSAAWLLNNEQFF. The CDR3 nucleotides are TGCAGTGCTGCGTGGCTCCTCAACAATGAGCAGTTCTTC.

This clonotype has a count of ten or more. The chain carries TRBV7-3 and TRBJ2-1, with D perhaps TRBD2 (5 bases). The CDR3 covers 16 residues. Germline V gene lookup returns CDR1 SGHTA and CDR2 FQGTGA. Trimming stripped 1 base from V and 3 bases from J, with 13 bases between. CDR3 region: CASSLRSLGGYNEQFF. The CDR3 bases are TGTGCCAGCAGCTTAAGGTCCCTAGGAGGCTACAATGAGCAGTTCTTC.

J is TRBJ2-3 and V is TRBV4-1; possibly TRBD2 for D (5 bases). The germline CDR1 and CDR2 sequences are MGHRA and YSYEKL. The CDR3 extends over 14 amino acids. With 4 bases removed from V and 3 bases from J, the gap between germline ends came to 11 bases. The CDR3 region is CASSPTRGTDTQYF. The CDR3 nucleotides read TGCGCCAGCAGCCCAACTAGAGGGACAGATACGCAGTATTTT.

The rearrangement uses TRBV11-2 and TRBJ2-1; 10 bases align to TRBD2. J lost 0 bases, V lost 6 bases, and 14 bases had no gene match. Germline loops: CDR1 SGHAT, CDR2 FQNNGV. There are 19 residues in the CDR3. The CDR3 DNA is TGTGCCAGCAGTTCACCGGGACTAGCGAGACTTAGCTCCTACAATGAGCAGTTCTTC. Residues: CASSSPGLARLSSYNEQFF.

This clonotype came up many times. The chain links TRBV6-1 to TRBJ2-7, with D perhaps matching TRBD2 (7 bases). The CDR3 runs to 15 residues. Trimming shortened V by 4 bases and J by 3 bases, and 16 bases separated the two germline ends. The germline V gene has CDR1 MNHNS and CDR2 SASEGT. CDR3 amino acids: CASSADRTRLYEQYV. CDR3 DNA sequence: TGTGCCAGCAGTGCCGACAGGACTAGGCTCTACGAGCAGTACGTC.